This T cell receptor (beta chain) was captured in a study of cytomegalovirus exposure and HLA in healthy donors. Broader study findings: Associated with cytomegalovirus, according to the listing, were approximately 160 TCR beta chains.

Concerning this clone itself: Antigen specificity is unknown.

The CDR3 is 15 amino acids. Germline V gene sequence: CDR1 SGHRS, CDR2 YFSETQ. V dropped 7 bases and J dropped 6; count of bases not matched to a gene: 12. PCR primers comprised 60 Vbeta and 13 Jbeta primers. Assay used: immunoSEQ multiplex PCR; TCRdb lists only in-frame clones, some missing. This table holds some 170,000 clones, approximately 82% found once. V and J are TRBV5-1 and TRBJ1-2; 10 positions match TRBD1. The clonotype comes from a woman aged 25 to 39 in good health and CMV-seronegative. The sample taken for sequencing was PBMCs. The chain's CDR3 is CASRYSGTGENGYTF. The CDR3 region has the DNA TGCGCCAGCCGCTATTCGGGGACAGGGGAAAATGGCTACACCTTC.